The clone carrying this TCR beta chain was counted only a few times. This entry belongs to a study of blood T cell repertoires in COVID-19. Looking at the study overall: COVID-19 samples, acute and convalescent, were from the United States, Italy and Spain.

Germline CDR1 LNHDA, CDR2 SQIVND (reference sequence). There are 14 residues in the CDR3. V lost 9 bases and J lost 0, with 15 bases in between. Under the authors' procedure: Estimation of nucleated cell counts was performed using reference gene primer amplification. The repertoire was sequenced with immunoSEQ multiplex PCR; TCRdb's copy has only in-frame clones and lacks some. The V and J calls and clone size were taken over from that table, and D and trimming were inferred from the DNA. The sample lists approximately 150,000 clones, 70% to 85% occurring once. Ages ranged from 18 to 89 years, with residence in under 25 US areas. Cohorts were based on clinical histories the participants reported.

The chain uses TRBV19 and TRBJ2-7; maybe TRBD1 (6 bases). The clonotype comes from a woman in her seventies in a cohort exposed to, infected with or recovered from COVID-19 (not recorded which). What was sequenced was PBMCs or T cells enriched from blood (not recorded which). CDR3 in DNA: TGTGCCAGCCGTCGGACAGCTAACTCCTACGAGCAGTACTTC. Its protein is CASRRTANSYEQYF.